The entry below describes one T cell receptor (beta chain). The antigen remains undetermined. MiXCR, run by TCRdb on the reads, gives a single entry per CDR3 protein. The sample yields more than 650,000 distinct CDR3 sequences, less than 40% seen once. The data originate from a study of T cell repertoires in cytomegalovirus infection. The overall study: An indication of both CMV infection and matching HLA type came from public TCR beta signatures.

V lost 3 bases, J lost 0 bases, and 13 bases lay in between. The CDR3 is 16 residues long. Germline V gives CDR1 SGHVS, CDR2 FQNEAQ. Study findings and constraints: Based on cumulative public TCR beta family frequency, carriers of CMV plus the relevant HLA were identified. The ex vivo response was dominated by HLA-C-restricted CMV-specific TCR beta clonotypes.

Sequencing was carried out using PBMCs. This receptor was taken from a human donor in good health (CMV status not recorded). Some clones in this sample may be carry-over from other donors' samples. The V gene is TRBV7-8, the J gene TRBJ2-3, with D maybe TRBD2 (6 bases). CDR3 protein: CASSLQNSGSTDTQYF. CDR3 coding DNA: TGTGCCAGCAGCTTGCAGAATAGCGGAAGCACAGATACGCAGTATTTT.